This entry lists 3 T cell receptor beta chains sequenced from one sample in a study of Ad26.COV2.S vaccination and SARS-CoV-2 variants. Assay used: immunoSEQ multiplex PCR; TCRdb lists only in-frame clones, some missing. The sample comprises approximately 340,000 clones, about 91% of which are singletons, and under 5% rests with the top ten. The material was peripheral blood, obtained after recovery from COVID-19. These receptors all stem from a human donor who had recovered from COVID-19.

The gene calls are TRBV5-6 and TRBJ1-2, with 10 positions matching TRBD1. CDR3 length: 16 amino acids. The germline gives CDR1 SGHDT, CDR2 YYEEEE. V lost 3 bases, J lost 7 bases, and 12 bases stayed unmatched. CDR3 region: CASSSNYPGTGVGYTF. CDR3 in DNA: TGTGCCAGCAGCTCAAACTACCCCGGGACAGGGGTTGGCTACACCTTC.

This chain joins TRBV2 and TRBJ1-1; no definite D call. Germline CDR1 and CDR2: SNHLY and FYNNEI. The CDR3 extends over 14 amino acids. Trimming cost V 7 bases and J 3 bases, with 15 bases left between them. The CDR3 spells CASTLRVSYTEAFF. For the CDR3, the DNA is TGTGCCAGCACCTTAAGGGTCTCGTACACTGAAGCTTTCTTT.

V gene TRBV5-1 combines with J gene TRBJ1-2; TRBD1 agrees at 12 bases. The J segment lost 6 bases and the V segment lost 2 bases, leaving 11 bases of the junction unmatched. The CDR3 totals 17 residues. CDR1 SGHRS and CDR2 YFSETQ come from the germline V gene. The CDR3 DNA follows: TGCGCCAGCAGCTTATCTGTAGGGACAGGGGGCTCCGATGGCTACACCTTC. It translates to CASSLSVGTGGSDGYTF. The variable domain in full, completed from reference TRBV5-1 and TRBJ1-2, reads KAGVTQTPRYLIKTRGQQVTLSCSPISGHRSVSWYQQTPGQGLQFLFEYFSETQRNKGNFPGRFSGRQFSNSRSEMNVSTLELGDSALYLCASSLSVGTGGSDGYTFGSGTRLTVV.